The T cell receptor beta chain described here comes from a study of regulatory T cells in long-lasting Graves disease. Study-wide results and caveats: Under persistent disease, TRBV28, TRBJ1-2 and TRBJ2-5 were used preferentially. Persistent Graves' patients had lower TCR diversity than newly diagnosed ones.

This clonotype has just a few counts. Antigen unknown. V gave up 7 bases and J gave up 4 bases, with 15 bases separating them. This CDR3 spans 14 amino acids. Per the germline V gene, CDR1 is SGHVS and CDR2 is FNYEAQ. Time point described: newly diagnosed GD, antithyroid drugs for less than 3 months. Generation of the TCR library employed RNA extracted from PBMCs. Diagnosing Graves' disease relied on the American Thyroid Association guidelines. CDR3 regions were amplified by Arm-PCR using iRepertoire HTBI primers to build TCR beta libraries. TCRdb re-called the multiplex PCR reads with MiXCR, one entry per CDR3 protein. In the table there are around 500,000 distinct CDR3 sequences, approximately 12% of which are singletons. In addition, the sample was reused for a study of T cells in Graves' hyperthyroidism and ophthalmopathy. That work states: Stable Graves' hyperthyroidism denoted no ophthalmopathy progression over 18 months.

This material consisted of peripheral blood mononuclear cells (PBMCs), taken at new diagnosis, from a patient treated with antithyroid drugs. The genes are TRBV7-6 and TRBJ2-3; either TRBD1 or TRBD2 may fit D (5 bases each). The clonotype was recovered from a woman in her twenties or thirties with Graves disease. CDR3 amino acids: CASTDGGRPDTQYF. CDR3 sequence (DNA): TGTGCCAGCACCGATGGGGGTAGGCCAGATACGCAGTATTTT.